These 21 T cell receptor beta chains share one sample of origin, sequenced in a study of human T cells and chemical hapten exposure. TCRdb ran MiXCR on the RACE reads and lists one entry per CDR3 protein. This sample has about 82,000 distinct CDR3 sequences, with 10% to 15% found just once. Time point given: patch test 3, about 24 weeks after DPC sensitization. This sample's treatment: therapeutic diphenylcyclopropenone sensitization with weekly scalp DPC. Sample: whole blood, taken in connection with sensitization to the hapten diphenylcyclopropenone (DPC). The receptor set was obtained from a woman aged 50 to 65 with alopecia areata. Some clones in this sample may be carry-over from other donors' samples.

The CDR3 DNA sequence: TGTGCCAGCAGCGCCCTAGTGGGCCCTGCTCGGTACTTC. Translated, it gives CASSALVGPARYF. The V and J genes are TRBV28 and TRBJ2-5; D gene ambiguous. The CDR3 spans 13 residues. CDR1 and CDR2 from the germline V gene are MDHEN and SYDVKM. Trimming removed 6 bases at V and 13 bases at J, with 21 bases between.

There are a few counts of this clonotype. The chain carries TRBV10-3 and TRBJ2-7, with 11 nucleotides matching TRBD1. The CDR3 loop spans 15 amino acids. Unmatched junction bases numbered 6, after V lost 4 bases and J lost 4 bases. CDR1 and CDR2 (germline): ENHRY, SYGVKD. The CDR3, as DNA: TGTGCCATCAGTGGAGGGACAGGGGGTTCGTACGAGCAGTACTTC. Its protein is CAISGGTGGSYEQYF.

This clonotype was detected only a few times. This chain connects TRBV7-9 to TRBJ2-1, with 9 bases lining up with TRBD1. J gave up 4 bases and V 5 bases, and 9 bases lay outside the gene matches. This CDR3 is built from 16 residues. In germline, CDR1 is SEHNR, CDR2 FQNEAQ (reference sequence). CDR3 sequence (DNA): TGTGCCAGCAGCCCCCGCTCGGACAGGGGTTACAATGAGCAGTTCTTC. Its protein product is CASSPRSDRGYNEQFF.

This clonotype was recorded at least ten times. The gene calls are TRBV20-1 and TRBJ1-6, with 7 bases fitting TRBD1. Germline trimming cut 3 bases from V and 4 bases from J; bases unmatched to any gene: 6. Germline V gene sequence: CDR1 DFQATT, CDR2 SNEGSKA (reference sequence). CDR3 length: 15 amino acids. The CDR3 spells CSARDTGEYNSPLHF. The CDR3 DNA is TGCAGTGCTAGGGACACAGGGGAATATAATTCACCCCTCCACTTT.

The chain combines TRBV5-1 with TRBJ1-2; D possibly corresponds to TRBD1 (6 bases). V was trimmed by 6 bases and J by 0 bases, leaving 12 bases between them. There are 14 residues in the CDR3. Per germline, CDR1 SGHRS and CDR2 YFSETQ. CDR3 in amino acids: CASKGTPSNYGYTF. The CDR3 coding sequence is TGCGCCAGCAAGGGGACACCGTCTAACTATGGCTACACCTTC.

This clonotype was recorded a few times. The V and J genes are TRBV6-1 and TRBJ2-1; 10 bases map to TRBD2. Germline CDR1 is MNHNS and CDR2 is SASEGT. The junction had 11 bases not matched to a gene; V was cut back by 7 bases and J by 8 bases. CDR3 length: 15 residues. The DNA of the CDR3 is TGTGCCAGCACTTCTGCTAGCGGGAGTACTGATGAGCAGTTCTTC. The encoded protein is CASTSASGSTDEQFF.

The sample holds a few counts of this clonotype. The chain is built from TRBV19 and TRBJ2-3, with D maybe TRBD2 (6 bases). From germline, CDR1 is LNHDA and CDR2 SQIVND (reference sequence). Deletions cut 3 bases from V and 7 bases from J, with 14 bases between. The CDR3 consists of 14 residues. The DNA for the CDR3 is TGTGCCAGTAGTATTGAGGGAGGAATGAATACGCAGTATTTT. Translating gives CASSIEGGMNTQYF.

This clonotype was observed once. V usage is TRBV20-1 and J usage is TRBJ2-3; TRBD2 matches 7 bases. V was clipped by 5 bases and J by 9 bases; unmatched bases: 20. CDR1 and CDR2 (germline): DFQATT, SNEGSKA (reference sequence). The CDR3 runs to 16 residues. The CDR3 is CSALLNSGTGIGTQYF. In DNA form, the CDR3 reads TGCAGTGCTCTATTGAACAGCGGGACGGGGATAGGGACGCAGTATTTT.

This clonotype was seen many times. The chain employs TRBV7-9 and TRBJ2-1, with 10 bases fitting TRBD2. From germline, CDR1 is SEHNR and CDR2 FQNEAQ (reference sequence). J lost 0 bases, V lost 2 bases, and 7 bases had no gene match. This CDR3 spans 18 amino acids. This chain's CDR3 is CASSLSSGLADSYNEQFF. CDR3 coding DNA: TGTGCCAGCAGCTTAAGTAGCGGACTAGCGGACTCCTACAATGAGCAGTTCTTC.

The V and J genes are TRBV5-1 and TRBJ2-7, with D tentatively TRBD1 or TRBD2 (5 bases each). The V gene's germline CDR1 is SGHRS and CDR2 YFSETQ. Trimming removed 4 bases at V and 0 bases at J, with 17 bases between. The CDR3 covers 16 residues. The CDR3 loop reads CASSRGRSLLSYEQYF. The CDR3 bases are TGCGCCAGCAGCCGGGGACGTTCACTGCTCTCCTACGAGCAGTACTTC.

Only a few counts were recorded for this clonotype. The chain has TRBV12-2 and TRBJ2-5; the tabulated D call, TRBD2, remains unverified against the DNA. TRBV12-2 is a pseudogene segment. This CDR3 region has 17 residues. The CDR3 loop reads CASRCFTSGRNLETQYF. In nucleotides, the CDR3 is TGTGCAAGTCGCTGCTTTACTAGCGGGAGGAATTTAGAGACCCAGTACTTC.

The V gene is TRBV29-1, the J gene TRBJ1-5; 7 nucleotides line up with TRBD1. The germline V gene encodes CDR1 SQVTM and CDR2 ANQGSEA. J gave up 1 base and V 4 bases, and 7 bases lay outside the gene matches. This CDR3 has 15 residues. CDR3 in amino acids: CSVAEGASSNQPQHF. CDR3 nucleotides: TGCAGCGTTGCGGAGGGGGCTTCGAGCAATCAGCCCCAGCATTTT.

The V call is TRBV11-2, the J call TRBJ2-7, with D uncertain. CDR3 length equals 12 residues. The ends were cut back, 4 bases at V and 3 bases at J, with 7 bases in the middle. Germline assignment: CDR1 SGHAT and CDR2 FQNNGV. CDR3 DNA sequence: TGTGCCAGCAGCTCCTCCCGCTACGAGCAGTACTTC. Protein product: CASSSSRYEQYF.

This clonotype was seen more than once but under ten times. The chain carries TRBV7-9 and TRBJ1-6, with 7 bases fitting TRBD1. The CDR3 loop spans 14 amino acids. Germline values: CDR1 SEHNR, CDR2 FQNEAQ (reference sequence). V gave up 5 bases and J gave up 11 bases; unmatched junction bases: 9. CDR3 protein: CASSTRQGTAPLHF. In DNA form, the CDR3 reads TGTGCCAGCAGCACCCGACAGGGCACGGCACCCCTCCACTTT.

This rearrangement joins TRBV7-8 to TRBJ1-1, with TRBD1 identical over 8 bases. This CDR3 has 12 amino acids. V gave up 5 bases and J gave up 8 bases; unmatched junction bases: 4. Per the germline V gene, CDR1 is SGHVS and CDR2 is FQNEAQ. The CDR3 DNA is TGTGCCAGCAGCCACGGGACAGGAGAAGCTTTCTTT. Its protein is CASSHGTGEAFF.

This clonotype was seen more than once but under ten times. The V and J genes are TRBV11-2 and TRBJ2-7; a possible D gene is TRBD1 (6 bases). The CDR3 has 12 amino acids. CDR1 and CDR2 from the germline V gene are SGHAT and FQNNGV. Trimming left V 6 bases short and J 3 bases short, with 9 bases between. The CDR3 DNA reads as TGTGCCAGCAGAGGGACAAACTACGAGCAGTACTTC. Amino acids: CASRGTNYEQYF.

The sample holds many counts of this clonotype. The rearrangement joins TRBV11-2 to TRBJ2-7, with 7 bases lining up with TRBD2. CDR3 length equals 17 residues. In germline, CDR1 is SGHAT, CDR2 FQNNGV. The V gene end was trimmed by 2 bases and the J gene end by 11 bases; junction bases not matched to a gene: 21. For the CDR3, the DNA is TGTGCCAGCAGCTTAAGTTCTAGCGGAACCCTCCTACGAGCGAAGTACTTC. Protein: CASSLSSSGTLLRAKYF.

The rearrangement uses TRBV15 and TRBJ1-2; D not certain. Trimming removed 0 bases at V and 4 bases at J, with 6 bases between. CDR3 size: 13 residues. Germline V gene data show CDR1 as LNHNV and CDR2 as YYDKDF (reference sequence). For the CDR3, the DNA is TGTGCCACCAGCAGAGAACGGTTCTATGGCTACACCTTC. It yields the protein CATSRERFYGYTF.

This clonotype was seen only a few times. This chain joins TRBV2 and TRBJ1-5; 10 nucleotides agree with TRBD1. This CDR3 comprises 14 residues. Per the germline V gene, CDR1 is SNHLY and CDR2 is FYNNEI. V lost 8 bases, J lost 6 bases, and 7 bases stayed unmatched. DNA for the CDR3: TGTGCCAGCCAGACAGGGGGCCAGGGTCAGCCCCAGCATTTT. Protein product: CASQTGGQGQPQHF.

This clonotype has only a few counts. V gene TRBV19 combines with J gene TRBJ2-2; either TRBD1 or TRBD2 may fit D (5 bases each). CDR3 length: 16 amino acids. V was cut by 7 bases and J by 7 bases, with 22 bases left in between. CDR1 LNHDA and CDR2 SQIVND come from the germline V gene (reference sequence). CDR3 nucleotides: TGTGCCAGTACTACTTCTCTCTGGGGGATAAGCGGGGAGCTGTTTTTT. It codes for CASTTSLWGISGELFF.

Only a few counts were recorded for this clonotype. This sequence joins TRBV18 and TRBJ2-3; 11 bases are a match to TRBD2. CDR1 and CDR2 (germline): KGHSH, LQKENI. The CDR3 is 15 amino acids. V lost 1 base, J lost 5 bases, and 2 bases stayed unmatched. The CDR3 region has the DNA TGTGCCAGCTCACCACGACTAGCGGGAATAGATACGCAGTATTTT. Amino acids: CASSPRLAGIDTQYF.